This T cell receptor beta chain was recovered during a study of spatial heterogeneity in lung cancer (dated 2019 in TCRdb). About the study as a whole: The donors were approximately 70 patients from the lung TRACERx cohort who had early-stage, untreated non-small cell lung cancer. Follow-up PBMC samples were sequenced whenever the samples were available, and the median time to follow-up was around 24 months after resection. Beta-chain transcripts were consistently detected in greater numbers than alpha-chain transcripts, which likely reflected higher beta-chain transcript abundance. In the raw uncorrected reads, each unique combination of TCR and UMI appeared more than ten times on average. TCR alpha and beta repertoires were quantitatively compared across multiple tumor regions, matched nontumor lung and blood in non-small cell lung cancer. The study linked features of the TCR repertoire to counts of nonsynonymous mutations, which were determined by whole-exome sequencing of tumor tissue. At surgery, some 220 tumor regions, around 65 matched nontumor lung samples and 45 to 60 PBMC samples were TCR-sequenced for both alpha and beta chains. The full study reports these points: Ubiquitous expanded tumor TCRs showed up in blood more often at tumor resection than at routine follow-up. Confirming at a functional level the hypothesis that regional TCRs recognize regional mutations was considered to require additional single-cell paired TCR alpha and beta sequencing. Only 15 or so patients were included in comparisons of baseline and follow-up blood repertoires.

Receptors were amplified or captured by 5' RACE. The sample was run on a NextSeq 500. In the TCR library protocol, a unique molecular identifier was attached to each TCR cDNA molecule so that PCR and sequencing errors could be corrected. As for the original processing: Decombinator tools were used for TCR identification, UMI-based error correction and CDR3 extraction. TCRs above a frequency of 2 per 1,000, corresponding to the top 1% of the tumor frequency distribution, were defined as expanded. Renyi diversity was computed with the R vegan package after each repertoire had been subsampled 100 times to 5,000 TCRs. CDR3 similarity networks were built from amino acid triplet string-kernel similarity, with CDR3s being connected when pairwise similarity was above 0.82. TCRdb reworked the public reads: Q25 trimming with fastp, MiXCR clone assembly, productive beta chains retained. When rows share a CDR3 protein, they turn into one entry using the most common DNA and genes. These V and J calls rely on TCRdb rather than the paper's analysis. For this sample there are fewer than 100,000 distinct CDR3 sequences; just under 20% appear just once. The top ten clones comprise about a fifth of the sample.

Per the publication, the time point label means: blood at routine non-recurrence follow-up after resection. For TCR sequencing, whole RNA was extracted from tumor and nontumor lung tissue, or from cryopreserved PBMC samples, and no cell sorting was done. Patients were selected for TCR sequencing only if sufficient RNA was available from at least two tumor regions. This clonotype was observed at least ten times. Which antigen it targets is not known. Per-base quality was not reported, and no clone a single base away is much larger than it. The sequencing here drew on PBMCs, taken at follow-up. The receptor comes from a male donor with early-stage non-small cell lung cancer.

The sequenced DNA is TGCGCCAGCAGCCAAGATTGGATTGGCAGCACCGGGGAGCTGTTTTTT. It is translated as CASSQDWIGSTGELFF. The rearranged segments are TRBV4-1 and TRBJ2-2; no D gene can be assigned with confidence. Based on the germline V gene, the CDR1 and CDR2 sequences are MGHRA and YSYEKL. V loses 0 bases, J loses 4 bases, and the germline ends lie 12 bases apart. The CDR3 starts with the cysteine, ends with the phenylalanine, and has 16 residues. The entry retains the CDR3 DNA only, 48 bases that are in frame from base 1.